This is a list of T cell receptor beta chains from one sample in a study of radiation and T cells in renal cell carcinoma. Sequenced by immunoSEQ multiplex PCR; TCRdb stores in-frame clones only, minus some. The sample lists 150,000 or so clones; around 89% were seen once. The specimen comprised blood, sampled from a patient whose treatment included radiotherapy and nephrectomy. These receptors came from a woman between 70 and 85 years old with renal cell carcinoma. The CDR3 runs from the conserved cysteine through the conserved F or W. D genes are given only for firm matches. The size field is filled for only some rows; it gives once, few, many or a size class.

cdr3_nt	cdr3_aa	v_call	j_call	d_call	clone_size
TGTGCCAGCAGGCCAAACAGGAACACCGGGGAGCTGTTTTTT	CASRPNRNTGELFF	TRBV2	TRBJ2-2	NA	NA
TGTGCCATCAGTGAGTCGCTGGGGGACTCTGGCTACACCTTC	CAISESLGDSGYTF	TRBV10-3	TRBJ1-2	NA	NA
TGTGCCAGCTCACCTTTAGGACGGACGAACACTGAAGCTTTCTTT	CASSPLGRTNTEAFF	TRBV18	TRBJ1-1	NA	NA
TGTGCCAGTAGTATAGGCTACGAGCAGTACTTC	CASSIGYEQYF	TRBV19	TRBJ2-7	NA	many
TGTGCCAGCAGCTTTGGAGTAGGGAACTATGGCTACACCTTC	CASSFGVGNYGYTF	TRBV5-4	TRBJ1-2	NA	NA
TGTGCCAGCAGTGCGAACAGGGTTGGCTACACCTTC	CASSANRVGYTF	TRBV6-1	TRBJ1-2	NA	few
TGTGCCTCTTCCTCGGGGCGGAGAGGAAACACCATATATTTT	CASSSGRRGNTIYF	TRBV28	TRBJ1-3	NA	NA
TGTGCCAGCAGGGTCAGGGGCTGGGGAGAGACCCAGTACTTC	CASRVRGWGETQYF	TRBV25-1	TRBJ2-5	NA	once
TGTGCCAGCAGCTCGACGGGGCTCACAGATACGCAGTATTTT	CASSSTGLTDTQYF	TRBV11-2	TRBJ2-3	NA	NA
TGTGCCTGGAGCAGAGCGGGGGCTAGCTCCTACGAGCAGTACTTC	CAWSRAGASSYEQYF	TRBV30	TRBJ2-7	TRBD2	NA
TGTGCCAGCAGCAGGGTGAACACTGAAGCTTTCTTT	CASSRVNTEAFF	TRBV2	TRBJ1-1	NA	few
TGTGCCAGCAGTTCAACAGGTGGTGTAACCGGGGAGCTGTTTTTT	CASSSTGGVTGELFF	TRBV27	TRBJ2-2	NA	NA
TGTGCCAGCTCCCGGGGGGGGGTAAGCGAGACCCAGTACTTC	CASSRGGVSETQYF	TRBV5-4	TRBJ2-5	TRBD2	once
TGCGCCAGCAGTGAGTCAGGGCACTTGGCGGGGGGGCCCAGAGAGACCCAGTACTTC	CASSESGHLAGGPRETQYF	TRBV10-2	TRBJ2-5	TRBD2	NA
TGTGCCAGCACCCCTGGGGGGACAGGGACCTATGGCTACACCTTC	CASTPGGTGTYGYTF	TRBV9	TRBJ1-2	TRBD1	NA
TGTGCCAGCTCGGGACAGGGGCTTCTAGACGAGCAGTACTTC	CASSGQGLLDEQYF	TRBV2	TRBJ2-7	TRBD1	NA
TGTGCCAGTAGAGCCGGGACAGTTAATTCACCCCTCCACTTT	CASRAGTVNSPLHF	TRBV19	TRBJ1-6	TRBD1	NA
TGTGCCAGTAGTTTCAGGGGGATTGGCACCGGGGAGCTGTTTTTT	CASSFRGIGTGELFF	TRBV19	TRBJ2-2	TRBD1	NA
TGTGCCAGTAGTATTCGGGGGGCCGGTCGTGTGGGCACAGATACGCAGTATTTT	CASSIRGAGRVGTDTQYF	TRBV19	TRBJ2-3	NA	NA